The present entry profiles one T cell receptor beta chain with its context. Its target is unknown. V trimming: 5 bases; J trimming: 6 bases; junction bases outside the gene matches: 1. The CDR3 contains 11 residues. Germline loops: CDR1 MNHEY, CDR2 SVGAGI. TCRdb's table, derived via immunoSEQ multiplex PCR, lists solely in-frame clones and lacks some. In the table there are around 130,000 clones, more than 85% of which are singletons. This sample is part of a study of T cell responses to AZD1222 COVID-19 vaccine. Across the whole study: Pooled together were second doses at about 4 or about 12 weeks. Whole-study findings and limits: Scientists sampled the repertoires only once the peak T cell response had passed.

The rearrangement uses TRBV6-5 and TRBJ2-7; TRBD1 aligns across 7 bases. The source of this sequence is an adult in good health. This material consisted of peripheral blood, taken on day 0 of AZD1222 vaccination. CDR3 sequence (DNA): TGTGCCAGCAGTCGGACAGGCGAGCAGTACTTC. The encoded protein is CASSRTGEQYF.